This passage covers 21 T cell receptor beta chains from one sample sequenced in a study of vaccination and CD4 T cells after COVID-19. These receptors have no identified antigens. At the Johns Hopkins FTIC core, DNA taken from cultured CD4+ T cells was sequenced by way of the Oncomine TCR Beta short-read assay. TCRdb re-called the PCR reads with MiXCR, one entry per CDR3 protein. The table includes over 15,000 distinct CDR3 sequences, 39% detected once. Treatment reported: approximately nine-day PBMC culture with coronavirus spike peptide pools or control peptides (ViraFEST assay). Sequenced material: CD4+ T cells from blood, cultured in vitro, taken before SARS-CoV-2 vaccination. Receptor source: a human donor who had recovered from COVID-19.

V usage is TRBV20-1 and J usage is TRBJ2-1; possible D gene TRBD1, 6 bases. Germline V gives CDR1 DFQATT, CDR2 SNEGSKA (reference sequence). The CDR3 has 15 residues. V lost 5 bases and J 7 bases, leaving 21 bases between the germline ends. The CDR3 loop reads CSAPLLLRGWNEQFF. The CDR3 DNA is TGCAGTGCTCCTCTCCTCCTAAGGGGGTGGAATGAGCAGTTCTTC.

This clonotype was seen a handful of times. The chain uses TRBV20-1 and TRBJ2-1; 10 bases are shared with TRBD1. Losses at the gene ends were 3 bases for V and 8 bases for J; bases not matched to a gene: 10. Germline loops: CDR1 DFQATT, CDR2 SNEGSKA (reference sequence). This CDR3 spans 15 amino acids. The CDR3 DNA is TGCAGTGCTAGGGACCGGGACAGGGGCTGGGATGAGCAGTTCTTC. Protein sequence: CSARDRDRGWDEQFF.

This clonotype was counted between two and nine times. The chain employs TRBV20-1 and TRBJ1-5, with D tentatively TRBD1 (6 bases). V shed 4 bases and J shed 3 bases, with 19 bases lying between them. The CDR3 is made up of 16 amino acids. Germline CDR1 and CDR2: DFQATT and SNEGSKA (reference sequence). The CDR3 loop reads CSATTGGGQLNQPQHF. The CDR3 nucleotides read TGCAGTGCTACCACGGGGGGGGGACAACTCAATCAGCCCCAGCATTTT.

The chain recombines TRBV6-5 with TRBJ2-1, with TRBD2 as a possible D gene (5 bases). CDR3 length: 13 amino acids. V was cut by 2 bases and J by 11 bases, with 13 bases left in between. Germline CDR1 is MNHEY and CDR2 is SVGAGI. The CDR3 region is CASSYTGNAKQFF. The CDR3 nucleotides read TGTGCCAGCAGTTACACGGGGAACGCCAAGCAGTTCTTC.

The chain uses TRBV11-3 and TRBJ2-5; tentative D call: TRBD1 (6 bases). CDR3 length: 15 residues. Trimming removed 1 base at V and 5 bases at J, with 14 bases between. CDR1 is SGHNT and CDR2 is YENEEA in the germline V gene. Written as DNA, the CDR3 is TGTGCCAGCAGCTTAGGGGGGCAGTTCGCGGAGACCCAGTACTTC. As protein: CASSLGGQFAETQYF. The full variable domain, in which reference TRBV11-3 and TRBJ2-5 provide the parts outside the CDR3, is EAGVVQSPRYKIIEKKQPVAFWCNPISGHNTLYWYLQNLGQGPELLIRYENEEAVDDSQLPKDRFSAERLKGVDSTLKIQPAELGDSAVYLCASSLGGQFAETQYFGPGTRLLVL.

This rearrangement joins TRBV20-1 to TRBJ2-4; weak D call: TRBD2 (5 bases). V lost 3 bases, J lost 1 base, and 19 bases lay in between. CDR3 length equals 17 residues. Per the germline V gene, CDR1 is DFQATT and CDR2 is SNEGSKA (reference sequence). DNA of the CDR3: TGCAGTGCTAGGACCGAGATTGGACTCCAGGCCAAAAACATTCAGTACTTC. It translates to CSARTEIGLQAKNIQYF.

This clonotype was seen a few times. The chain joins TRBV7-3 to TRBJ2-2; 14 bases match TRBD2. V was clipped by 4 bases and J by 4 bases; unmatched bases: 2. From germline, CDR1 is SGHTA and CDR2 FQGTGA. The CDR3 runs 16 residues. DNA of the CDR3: TGTGCCAGCAGCTCGGGACTAGCGGGAGCCACCGGGGAGCTGTTTTTT. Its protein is CASSSGLAGATGELFF.

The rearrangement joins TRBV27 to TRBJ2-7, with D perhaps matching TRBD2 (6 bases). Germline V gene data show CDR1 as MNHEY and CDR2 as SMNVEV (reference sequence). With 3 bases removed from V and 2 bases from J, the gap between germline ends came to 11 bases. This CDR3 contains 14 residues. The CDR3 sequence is CASSFLGGTYEQYF. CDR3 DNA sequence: TGTGCCAGCAGTTTCTTGGGGGGAACCTACGAGCAGTACTTC.

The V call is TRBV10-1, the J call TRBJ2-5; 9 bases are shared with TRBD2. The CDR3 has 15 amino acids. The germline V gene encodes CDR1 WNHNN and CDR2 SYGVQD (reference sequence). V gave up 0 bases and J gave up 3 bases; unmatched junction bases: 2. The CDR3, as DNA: TGCGCCAGCAGTGAGTCAGCGGGAGGAAAAGAGACCCAGTACTTC. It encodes CASSESAGGKETQYF.

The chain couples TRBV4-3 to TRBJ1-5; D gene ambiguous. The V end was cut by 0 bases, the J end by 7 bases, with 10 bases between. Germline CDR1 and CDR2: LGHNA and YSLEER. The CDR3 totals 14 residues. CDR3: CASSQDAGGQPQHF. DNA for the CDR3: TGCGCCAGCAGCCAAGATGCGGGTGGACAGCCCCAGCATTTT.

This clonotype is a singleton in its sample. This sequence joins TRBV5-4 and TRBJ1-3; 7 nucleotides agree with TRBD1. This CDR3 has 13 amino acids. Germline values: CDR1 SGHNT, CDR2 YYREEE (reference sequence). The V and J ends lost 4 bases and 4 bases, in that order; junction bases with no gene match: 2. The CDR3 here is CASSEGQGNTIYF. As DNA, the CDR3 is TGTGCCAGCAGCGAGGGACAGGGAAACACCATATATTTT.

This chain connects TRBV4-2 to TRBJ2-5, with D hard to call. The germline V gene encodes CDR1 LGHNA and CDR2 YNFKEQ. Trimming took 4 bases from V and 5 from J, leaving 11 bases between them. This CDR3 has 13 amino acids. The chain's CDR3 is CASSPRRGETQYF. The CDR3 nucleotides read TGTGCCAGCAGCCCGCGCCGTGGGGAGACCCAGTACTTC.

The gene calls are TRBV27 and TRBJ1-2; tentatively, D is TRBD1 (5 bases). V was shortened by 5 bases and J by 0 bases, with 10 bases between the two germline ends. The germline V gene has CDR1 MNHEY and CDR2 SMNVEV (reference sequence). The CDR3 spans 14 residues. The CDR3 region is CASSPGHSNYGYTF. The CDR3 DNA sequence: TGTGCCAGCAGTCCAGGACACTCTAACTATGGCTACACCTTC.

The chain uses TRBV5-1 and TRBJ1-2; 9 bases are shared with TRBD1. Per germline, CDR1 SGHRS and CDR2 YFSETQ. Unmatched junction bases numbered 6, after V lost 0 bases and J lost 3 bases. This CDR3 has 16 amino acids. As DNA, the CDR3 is TGCGCCAGCAGCTTGGGGTTTACAGGGGGCGACTATGGCTACACCTTC. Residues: CASSLGFTGGDYGYTF.

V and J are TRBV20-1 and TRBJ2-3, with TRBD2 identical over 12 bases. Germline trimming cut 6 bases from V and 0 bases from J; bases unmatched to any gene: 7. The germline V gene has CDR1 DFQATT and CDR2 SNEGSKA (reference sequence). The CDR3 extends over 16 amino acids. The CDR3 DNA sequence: TGCAGTGCCACTAGCGGGAGGACGAGGAGCACAGATACGCAGTATTTT. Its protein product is CSATSGRTRSTDTQYF.

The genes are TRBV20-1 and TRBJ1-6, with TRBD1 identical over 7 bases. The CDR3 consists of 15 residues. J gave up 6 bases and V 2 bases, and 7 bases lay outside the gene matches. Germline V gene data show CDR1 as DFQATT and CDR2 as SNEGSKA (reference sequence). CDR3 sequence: CSARPGGFSNSPLHF. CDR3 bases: TGCAGTGCTAGACCAGGGGGGTTCTCTAATTCACCCCTCCACTTT.

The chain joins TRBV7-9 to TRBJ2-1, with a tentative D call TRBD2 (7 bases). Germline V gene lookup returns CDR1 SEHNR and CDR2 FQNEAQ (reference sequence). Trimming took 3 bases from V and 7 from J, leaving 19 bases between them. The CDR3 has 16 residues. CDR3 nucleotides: TGTGCCAGCAGCTTTGGGGGCCTAGCGGCAGGGAATGAGCAGTTCTTC. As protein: CASSFGGLAAGNEQFF.

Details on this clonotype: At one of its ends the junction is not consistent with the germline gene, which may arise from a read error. For the CDR3, the DNA is TGTGCCAGCAGCTCCCCTCCGGGCCCCCGGGCATTC. This gives the protein CASSSPPGPRAF. This chain uses TRBV9 with TRBJ1-2; D gene ambiguous. The CDR3 runs 12 residues. Germline V gene lookup returns CDR1 SGDLS and CDR2 YYNGEE.

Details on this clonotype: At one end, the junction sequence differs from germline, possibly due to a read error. The CDR3 sequence is CASSLSFKGGFSTDTQYF. In DNA, the CDR3 is TGTGCCAGCAGTTTAAGTTTCAAGGGAGGGTTTAGCACAGACACGCAGTATTTT. This chain joins TRBV28 and TRBJ2-3; 7 bases fit TRBD2. The CDR3 is 18 amino acids. CDR1 MDHEN and CDR2 SYDVKM come from the germline V gene.

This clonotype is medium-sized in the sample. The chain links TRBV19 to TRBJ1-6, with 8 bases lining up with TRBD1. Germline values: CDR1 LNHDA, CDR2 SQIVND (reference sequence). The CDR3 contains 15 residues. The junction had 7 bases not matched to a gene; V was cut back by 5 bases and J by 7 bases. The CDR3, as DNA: TGTGCCAGTAGTCCTCGCCGGGACAGGAATTCACCCCTCCACTTT. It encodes CASSPRRDRNSPLHF.

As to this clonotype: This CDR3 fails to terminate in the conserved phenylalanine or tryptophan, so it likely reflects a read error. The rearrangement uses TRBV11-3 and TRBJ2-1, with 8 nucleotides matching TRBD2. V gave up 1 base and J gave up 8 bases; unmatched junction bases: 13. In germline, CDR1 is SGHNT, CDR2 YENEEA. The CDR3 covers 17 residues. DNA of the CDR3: TGTGCCAGCAGCTTAGTTGCTGGCGGGAGGCGGTTCCATGAGCAGTTCTTA. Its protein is CASSLVAGGRRFHEQFL.